The source of this TCR beta chain is a study of T-cell memory formation after mild COVID-19. General study points: Whereas later expanders leaned CD4+, clones contracting day 15 to 85 showed a balanced CD4/CD8 makeup.

The CDR3 is 14 residues long. V lost 0 bases, J lost 7 bases, and 11 bases lay in between. The V gene's germline CDR1 is SGDLS and CDR2 YYNGEE. One entry per CDR3 protein results from TCRdb running MiXCR on the 5' RACE reads. The sample lists approximately 490,000 distinct CDR3 sequences, approximately 20% seen once, with under 15% in the top ten. A few counts support this clonotype. Its cognate antigen is unknown. The rearrangement links TRBV9 to TRBJ1-5; D is perhaps TRBD1 (6 bases). This receptor was obtained from an adult woman who had mild COVID-19 (a few samples of this study predate the infection). Cell type and time point are not known. Sequenced input: PBMCs or a T cell subset sorted from them (not recorded which). Here the CDR3 DNA reads TGTGCCAGCAGCGTAGAGGGGGGGGCACAGCCCCAGCATTTT. Translation: CASSVEGGAQPQHF.